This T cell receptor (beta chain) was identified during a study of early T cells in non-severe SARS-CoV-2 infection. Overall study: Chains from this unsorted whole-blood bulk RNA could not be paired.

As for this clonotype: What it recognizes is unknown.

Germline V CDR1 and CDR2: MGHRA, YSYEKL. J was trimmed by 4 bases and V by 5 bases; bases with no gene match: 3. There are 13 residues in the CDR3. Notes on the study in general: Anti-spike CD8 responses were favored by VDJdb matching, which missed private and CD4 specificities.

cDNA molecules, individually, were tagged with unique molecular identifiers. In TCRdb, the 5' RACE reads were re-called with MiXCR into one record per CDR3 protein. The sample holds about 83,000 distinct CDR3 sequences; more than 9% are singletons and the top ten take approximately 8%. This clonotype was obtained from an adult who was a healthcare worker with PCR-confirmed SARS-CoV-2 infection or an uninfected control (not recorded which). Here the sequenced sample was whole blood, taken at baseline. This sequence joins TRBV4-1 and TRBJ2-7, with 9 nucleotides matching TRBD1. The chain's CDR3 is CASSWDRAYEQYF. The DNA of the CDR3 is TGCGCCAGCAGCTGGGACAGGGCATACGAGCAGTACTTC.